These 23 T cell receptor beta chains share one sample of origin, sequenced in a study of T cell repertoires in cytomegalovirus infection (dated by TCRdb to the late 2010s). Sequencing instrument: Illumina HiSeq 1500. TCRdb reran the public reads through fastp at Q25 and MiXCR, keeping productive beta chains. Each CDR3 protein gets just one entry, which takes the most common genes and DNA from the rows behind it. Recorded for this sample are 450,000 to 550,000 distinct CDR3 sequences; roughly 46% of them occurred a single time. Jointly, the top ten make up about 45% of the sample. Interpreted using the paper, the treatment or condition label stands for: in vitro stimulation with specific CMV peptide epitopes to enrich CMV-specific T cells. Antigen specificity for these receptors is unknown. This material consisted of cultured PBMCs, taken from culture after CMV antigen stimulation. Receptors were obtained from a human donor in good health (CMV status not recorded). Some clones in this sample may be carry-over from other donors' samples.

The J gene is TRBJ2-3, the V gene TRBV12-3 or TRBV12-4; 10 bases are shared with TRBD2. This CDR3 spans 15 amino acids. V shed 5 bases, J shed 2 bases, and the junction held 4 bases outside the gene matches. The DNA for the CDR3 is TGTGCCAGCAGTCGGACTAGCGGCTACACAGATACGCAGTATTTT. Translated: CASSRTSGYTDTQYF.

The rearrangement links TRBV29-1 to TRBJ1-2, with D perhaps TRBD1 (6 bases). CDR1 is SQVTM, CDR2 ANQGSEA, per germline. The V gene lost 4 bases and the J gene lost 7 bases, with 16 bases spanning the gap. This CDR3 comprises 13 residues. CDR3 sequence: CSVVLPGARGYTF. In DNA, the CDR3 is TGCAGCGTTGTTCTTCCGGGGGCGCGTGGCTACACCTTC. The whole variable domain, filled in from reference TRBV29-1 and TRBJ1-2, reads SAVISQKPSRDICQRGTSLTIQCQVDSQVTMMFWYRQQPGQSLTLIATANQGSEATYESGFVIDKFPISRPNLTFSTLTVSNMSPEDSSIYLCSVVLPGARGYTFGSGTRLTVV.

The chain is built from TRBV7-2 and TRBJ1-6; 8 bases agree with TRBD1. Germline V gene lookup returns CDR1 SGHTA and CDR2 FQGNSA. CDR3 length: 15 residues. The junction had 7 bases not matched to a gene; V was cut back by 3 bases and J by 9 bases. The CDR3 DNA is TGTGCCAGCAGCTTTAGTACAGGACAGGGTTCACCCCTCCACTTT. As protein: CASSFSTGQGSPLHF.

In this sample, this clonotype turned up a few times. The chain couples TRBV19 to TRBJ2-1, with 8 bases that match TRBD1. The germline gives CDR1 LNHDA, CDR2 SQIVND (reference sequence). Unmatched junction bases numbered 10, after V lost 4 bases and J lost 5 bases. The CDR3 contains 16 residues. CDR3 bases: TGTGCCAGTAGTACCCCGACCCGGGACAGGAACAATGAGCAGTTCTTC. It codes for CASSTPTRDRNNEQFF. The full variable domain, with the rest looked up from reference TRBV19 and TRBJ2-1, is DGGITQSPKYLFRKEGQNVTLSCEQNLNHDAMYWYRQDPGQGLRLIYYSQIVNDFQKGDIAEGYSVSREKKESFPLTVTSAQKNPTAFYLCASSTPTRDRNNEQFFGPGTRLTVL.

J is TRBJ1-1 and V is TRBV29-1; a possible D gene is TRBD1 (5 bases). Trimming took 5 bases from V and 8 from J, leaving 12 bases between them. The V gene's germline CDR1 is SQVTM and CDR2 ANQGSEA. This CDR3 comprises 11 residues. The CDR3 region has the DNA TGCAGCGTTCGTGGGGACGGAGAAGCTTTCTTT. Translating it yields CSVRGDGEAFF.

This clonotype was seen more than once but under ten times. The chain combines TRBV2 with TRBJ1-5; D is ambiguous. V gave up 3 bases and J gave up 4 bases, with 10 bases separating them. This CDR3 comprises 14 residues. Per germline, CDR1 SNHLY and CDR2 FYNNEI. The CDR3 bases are TGTGCCAGCAGTGAGTCGGCAGCTAATCAGCCCCAGCATTTT. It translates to CASSESAANQPQHF.

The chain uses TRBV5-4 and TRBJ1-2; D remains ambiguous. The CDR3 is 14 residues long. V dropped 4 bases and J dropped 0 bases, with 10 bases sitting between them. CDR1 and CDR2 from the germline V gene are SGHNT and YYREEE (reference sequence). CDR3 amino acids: CASSPKESNYGYTF. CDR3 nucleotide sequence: TGTGCCAGCAGCCCGAAGGAGTCTAACTATGGCTACACCTTC. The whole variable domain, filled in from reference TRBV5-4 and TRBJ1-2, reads ETGVTQSPTHLIKTRGQQVTLRCSSQSGHNTVSWYQQALGQGPQFIFQYYREEENGRGNFPPRFSGLQFPNYSSELNVNALELDDSALYLCASSPKESNYGYTFGSGTRLTVV.

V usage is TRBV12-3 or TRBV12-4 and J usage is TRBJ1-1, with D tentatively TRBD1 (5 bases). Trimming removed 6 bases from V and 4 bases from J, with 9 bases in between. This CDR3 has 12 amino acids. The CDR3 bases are TGTGCCAGCAGCAGGGAGGGCACTGAAGCTTTCTTT. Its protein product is CASSREGTEAFF.

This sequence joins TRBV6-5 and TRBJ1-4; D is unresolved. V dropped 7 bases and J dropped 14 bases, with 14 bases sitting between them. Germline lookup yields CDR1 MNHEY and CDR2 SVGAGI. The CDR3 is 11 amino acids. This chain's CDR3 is CASMGARRLFF. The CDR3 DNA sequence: TGTGCCAGCATGGGCGCAAGGAGGCTGTTTTTT.

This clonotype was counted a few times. The CDR3 here is CASSFSGTSGGNEQFF. The CDR3 coding sequence is TGTGCCAGCAGCTTTTCCGGGACTAGCGGGGGCAATGAGCAGTTCTTC. The chain combines TRBV7-9 with TRBJ2-1, with TRBD2 matching over 14 bases. Per germline, CDR1 SEHNR and CDR2 FQNEAQ (reference sequence). Germline trimming cut 3 bases from V and 6 bases from J; bases unmatched to any gene: 4. This CDR3 has 16 residues.

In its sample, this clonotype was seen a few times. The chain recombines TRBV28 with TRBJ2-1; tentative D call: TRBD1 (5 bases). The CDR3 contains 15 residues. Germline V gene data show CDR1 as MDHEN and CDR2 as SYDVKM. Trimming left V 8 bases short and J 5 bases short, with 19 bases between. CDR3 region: CASGAIWGFDNEQFF. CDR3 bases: TGTGCCAGCGGTGCAATATGGGGCTTTGACAATGAGCAGTTCTTC.

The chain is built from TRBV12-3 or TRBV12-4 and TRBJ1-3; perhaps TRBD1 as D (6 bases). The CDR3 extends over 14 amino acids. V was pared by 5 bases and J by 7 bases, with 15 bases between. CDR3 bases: TGTGCCAGCAGTCCCCGTGAGAGGGGGAACACCATATATTTT. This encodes CASSPRERGNTIYF.

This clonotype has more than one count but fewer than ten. The CDR3: CASSQDLASEAFF. CDR3 in DNA: TGCGCCAGCAGCCAAGATTTGGCCAGTGAAGCTTTCTTT. The rearrangement joins TRBV4-1 to TRBJ1-1, with no clear D. This CDR3 region has 13 residues. Germline CDR1 reads MGHRA; CDR2 reads YSYEKL. Deletions cut 0 bases from V and 7 bases from J, with 9 bases between.

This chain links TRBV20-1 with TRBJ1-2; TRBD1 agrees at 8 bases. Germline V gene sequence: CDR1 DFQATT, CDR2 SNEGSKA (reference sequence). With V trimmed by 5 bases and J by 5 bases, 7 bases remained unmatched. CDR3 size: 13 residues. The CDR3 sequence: CSAQDRAFYGYTF. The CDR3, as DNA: TGCAGTGCTCAGGACAGGGCCTTTTATGGCTACACCTTC.

The CDR3 spells CASSVTGPEQYF. In DNA, the CDR3 is TGTGCCAGCAGCGTCACAGGGCCCGAGCAGTACTTC. This rearrangement joins TRBV11-2 to TRBJ2-7, with a possible D match to TRBD1 (6 bases). Germline-derived CDR1 and CDR2 are SGHAT and FQNNGV. This CDR3 has 12 residues. V was trimmed by 5 bases and J by 6 bases, leaving 11 bases between them.

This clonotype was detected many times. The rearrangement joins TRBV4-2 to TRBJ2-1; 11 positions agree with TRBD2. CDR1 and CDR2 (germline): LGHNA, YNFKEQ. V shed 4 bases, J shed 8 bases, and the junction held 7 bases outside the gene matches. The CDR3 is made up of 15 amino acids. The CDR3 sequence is CASSRSSGGADEQFF. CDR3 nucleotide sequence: TGTGCCAGCAGCCGTAGTAGCGGGGGGGCTGATGAGCAGTTCTTC.

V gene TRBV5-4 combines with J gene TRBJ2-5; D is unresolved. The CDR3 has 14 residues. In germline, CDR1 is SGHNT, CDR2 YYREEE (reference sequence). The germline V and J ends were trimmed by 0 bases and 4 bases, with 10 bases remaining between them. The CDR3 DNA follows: TGTGCCAGCAGCTTGGCCGAGATCCGAGAGACCCAGTACTTC. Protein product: CASSLAEIRETQYF.

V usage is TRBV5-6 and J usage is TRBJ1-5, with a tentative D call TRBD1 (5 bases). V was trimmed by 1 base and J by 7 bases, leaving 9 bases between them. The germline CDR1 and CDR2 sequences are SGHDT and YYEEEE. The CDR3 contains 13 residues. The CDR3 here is CASSLSTGQPQHF. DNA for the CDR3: TGTGCCAGCAGCTTGTCTACAGGCCAGCCCCAGCATTTT.

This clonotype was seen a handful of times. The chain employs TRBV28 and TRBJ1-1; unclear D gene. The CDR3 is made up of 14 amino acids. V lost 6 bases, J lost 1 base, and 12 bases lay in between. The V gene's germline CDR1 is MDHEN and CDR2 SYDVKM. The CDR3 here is CASRSYLANTEAFF. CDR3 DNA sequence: TGTGCCAGCAGATCCTACTTAGCGAACACTGAAGCTTTCTTT.

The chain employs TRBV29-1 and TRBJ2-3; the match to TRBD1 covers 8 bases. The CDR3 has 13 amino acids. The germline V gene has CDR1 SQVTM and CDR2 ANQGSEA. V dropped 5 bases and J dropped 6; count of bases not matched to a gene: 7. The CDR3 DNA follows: TGCAGCGTTACACCGACAGGGGCGGATACGCAGTATTTT. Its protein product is CSVTPTGADTQYF.

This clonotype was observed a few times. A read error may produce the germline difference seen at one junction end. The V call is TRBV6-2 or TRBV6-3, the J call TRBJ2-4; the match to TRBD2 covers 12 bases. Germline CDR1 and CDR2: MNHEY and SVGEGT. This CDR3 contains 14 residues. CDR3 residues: CASTLGLAGGPSHF. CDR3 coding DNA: TGTGCCAGCACCCTCGGGCTAGCGGGAGGGCCATCGCACTTC.

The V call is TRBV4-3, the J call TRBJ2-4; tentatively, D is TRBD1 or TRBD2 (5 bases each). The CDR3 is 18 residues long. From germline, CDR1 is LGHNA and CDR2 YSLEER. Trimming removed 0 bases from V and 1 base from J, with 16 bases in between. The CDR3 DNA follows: TGCGCCAGCAGCCAAGATCTCGGGGCCAGGGAGGCCAAAAACATTCAGTACTTC. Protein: CASSQDLGAREAKNIQYF.

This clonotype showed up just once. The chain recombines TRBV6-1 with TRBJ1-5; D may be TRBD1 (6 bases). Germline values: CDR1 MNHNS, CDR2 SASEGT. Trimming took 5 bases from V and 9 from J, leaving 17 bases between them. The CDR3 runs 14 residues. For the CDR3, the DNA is TGTGCCAGCAGTACCAGACAGGCTCAATCGCCCCAGCATTTT. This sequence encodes CASSTRQAQSPQHF.